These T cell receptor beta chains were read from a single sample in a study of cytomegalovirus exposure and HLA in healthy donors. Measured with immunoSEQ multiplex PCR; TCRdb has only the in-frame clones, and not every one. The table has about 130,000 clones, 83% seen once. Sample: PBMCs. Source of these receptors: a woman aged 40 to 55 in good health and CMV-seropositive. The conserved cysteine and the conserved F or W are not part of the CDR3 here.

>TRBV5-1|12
ASSLGGTESEQF
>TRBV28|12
ASSLGQGDTEAF
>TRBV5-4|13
ASSLGDRAHEKLF
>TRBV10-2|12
ASSERGGRTEAF
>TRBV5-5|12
ASITGQMNTEAF
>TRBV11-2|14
ASSLEFERESNEQF
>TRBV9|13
ASSVAGQGVDTIY
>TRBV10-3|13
AISDIDRGNTEAF
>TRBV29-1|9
SVRGSETQY
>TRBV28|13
ASTRAGTSTGELF
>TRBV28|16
ASRSPGTSGRATDTQY
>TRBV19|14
ASRKLAGGDTGELF
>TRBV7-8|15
ASSLAGVAGSSYEQY
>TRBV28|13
ASSLGGDSNYGYT
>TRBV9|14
ASSPREREGTDTQY
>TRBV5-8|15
ASNPGLRQGRSYEQY
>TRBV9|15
ASSPRGGQGSYNEQF
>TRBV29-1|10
SVEGPNTEAF
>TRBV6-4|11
ASMTSGSNIQY
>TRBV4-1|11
ASSQDQVDEQF
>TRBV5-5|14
ASSLDSGSGGTEAF
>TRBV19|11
ASSMSRNTEAF
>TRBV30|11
AVELRESGGVF
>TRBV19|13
ASSTSVTSGSEQY
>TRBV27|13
ASSFGTSGRDEQF
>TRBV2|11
ASERDSQETQY
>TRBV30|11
AWTVQANYGYT
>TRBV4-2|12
ASSQSSIKRQLF
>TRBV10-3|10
AISGDSYGYT
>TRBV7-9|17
ASSFNPRVETAGRNIQY
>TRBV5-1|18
ASSFFSPWGGPRIHTEAF
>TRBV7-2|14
ASSPRTSGRGYEQY
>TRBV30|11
AFKARFGTEAF
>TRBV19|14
ASSSPRDLAYNEQF
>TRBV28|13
ASTRRDRGGHEQY
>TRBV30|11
ACNRGLPGELF
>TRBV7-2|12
ASSRTSESYEQY
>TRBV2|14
ASSVGGAGGPYEQF
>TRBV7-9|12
ASSLGTATNEQF
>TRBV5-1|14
ASSPGAGVAKNIQY
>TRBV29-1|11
SVEVAGGGEQY
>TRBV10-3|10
AISASGYEQY
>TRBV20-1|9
SALLTDTQY
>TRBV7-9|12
ASRPGLVVGEQF
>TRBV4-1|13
ASSQGGRRTGEQY
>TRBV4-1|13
ASRGGTSESYEQY
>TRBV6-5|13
ASSLHRTGGNTIY
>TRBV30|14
AWSVSGRWTKDTQY
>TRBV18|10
ASSYRDSEQF
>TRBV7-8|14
ASSSGLAGEGNIQY
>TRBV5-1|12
ASSFLAGDYEQY
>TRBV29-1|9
SASRGDTQY
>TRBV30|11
AWSVGRDQPQH
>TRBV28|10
ATKVTNYGYT